The TCR beta chain under discussion was sequenced for a study of graft-versus-host responses after intestinal transplantation. Study summary: Anti-thymocyte globulin induction preceded roughly 3 years of tacrolimus and steroid maintenance in all recipients. Overall study findings and caveats: In patients with graft-donor T cell macrochimerism, allograft graft-versus-host to host-versus-graft clonal ratios were high. Investigators detected GvH clones in recipient marrow, with some emerging earlier in ileum or blood.

This clone was picked up one time. Its antigen is not known. Profiled with immunoSEQ multiplex PCR; TCRdb holds only in-frame clones, not every one. The data contain tens of thousands of clones, 90% of them singletons. V gave up 0 bases and J gave up 4 bases, with 13 bases separating them. This CDR3 is built from 15 residues. The germline CDR1 and CDR2 sequences are SGHDT and YYEEEE. The genes are TRBV5-6 and TRBJ1-2; D unclear. This sequence was found in a human donor who received an intestinal transplant. The sequencing used unstimulated CD8+ T cells sorted from spleen or lymph node cells, collected before intestinal transplant. This chain's CDR3 is CASSLGGSGSYGYTF. The CDR3 DNA reads TGTGCCAGCAGCTTGGGTGGGAGTGGTTCCTATGGCTACACCTTC. The entire variable domain, with the rest obtained from reference TRBV5-6 and TRBJ1-2, is as follows: DAGVTQSPTHLIKTRGQQVTLRCSPKSGHDTVSWYQQALGQGPQFIFQYYEEEERQRGNFPDRFSGHQFPNYSSELNVNALLLGDSALYLCASSLGGSGSYGYTFGSGTRLTVV.